This T cell receptor beta chain appears in the sequencing data of a study of cytomegalovirus exposure and HLA in healthy donors (dated by TCRdb to about 2017). For context, the study as a whole: An earlier analysis of 587 of the donors reported approximately 280 Gb of sequence data and 117 million unique TCR beta sequences obtained from around 190 million T cells. Using immunosequencing, the study profiled T cell repertoires from about 620 subjects and related those repertoires to cytomegalovirus serostatus. An early release that covered 500 to 800 HLA-typed donors contained approximately 300 gigabases of sequencing data and roughly 84 million unique TCR sequences. Among about 390 genotyped donors of the cohort, an average of approximately 240,000 unique TCR beta nucleotide sequences were sequenced per donor, roughly 20% of them non-productive. In a later genetic analysis, genome-wide SNP genotypes for 398 of the 666 donors were used, and that subset was treated as a discovery cohort. Roughly five DR-DQ haplotypes were handled as single units for association and clustering, since linkage in the cohort was strong. The number of donors typed differed by locus, with 629-630 for A, B, C, DRB1 and DQB1, approximately 500 for DQA1, 606 for DPA1, and about 450 for DPB1. An earlier analysis of 450 to 750 of the donors used high-throughput TCR beta sequencing to judge whether each TCR beta V gene segment behaved as functional or pseudogenic. A later analysis re-analyzed previously published TCR beta repertoires from 666 donors and added high-resolution HLA genotyping to study TCR occurrence patterns. Rather than using new phenotypic data, the later analysis identified candidate immune exposures from TCR beta sequences and from how often those sequences occurred across donors. Of the approximately 400 genotyped donors, roughly 80% fell in the genetic ancestry cluster associated with self-reported Caucasian donors. To predict cytomegalovirus infection status, the study brought together high-throughput TCR immunosequencing, statistical association of individual TCRs with disease status, and machine learning. Along with the approximately 650-subject first cohort, a separate validation cohort of roughly 110 different subjects was used. Donor age, sex, ethnicity and CMV serostatus were compiled alongside the repertoire data. The aim of the study was to test whether cataloging public T cell receptors could identify signatures of past pathogen exposure. HLA typing covered class I and class II loci at four-digit resolution. All discovery cohort repertoires had been generated using a single sequencing platform.

Overall study outcomes, separate from this receptor: It was suggested by the authors that the approach could potentially be generalized to other disease states and immunological phenotypes. A later genetic analysis associated a missense DCLRE1C variant with V-gene and J-gene trimming of TCR beta chains, and an independent cohort replicated the association. The study gave a list of about 160 TCR beta chains associated with cytomegalovirus. Most TCR sequences were seen in very few donors, while some public TCRs were found in many individuals. Cytomegalovirus status was reported to be diagnosed by the classifier with high specificity and sensitivity in both the original and validation cohorts. Some IMGT-functional V segments, including TRBV6-2 and TRBV6-3, could not be told apart with the 87-base-pair reads, so those segments were excluded. The sequencing pipeline was judged likely to have produced a cluster of highly shared sequence variants as a technical artifact. An earlier analysis of several hundred of the donors showed that most TCR beta V segments appeared in productive rearrangements either about 87% or about 30% of the time, which broadly matched IMGT annotations. A few of the identified cytomegalovirus-associated TCR beta chains were confirmed in vitro to be specific for cytomegalovirus antigens. According to a later genetic analysis, donors in an Asian-associated ancestry cluster had fewer N-insertions in productive TCRs than the roughly 670-donor mean. In a later analysis, HLA-associated TCR beta chains showed more clonal expansion and lower generation probabilities than non-associated chains that were equally common. Only TCR beta chains were sequenced in this cohort, and the absence of alpha or paired-chain data limited detectable features. In a later analysis, most CMV-associated TCR beta chains were found to appear HLA-restricted, with HLA associations seemingly driven largely by CMV exposure. Several of the top co-occurrence clusters appeared to be linked to parvovirus B19, influenza, CMV and Epstein-Barr virus, according to a later analysis. At a false discovery rate of 0.05, a later analysis linked 16,951 TCR beta sequences to specific HLA alleles. A further reported finding was that TCR beta sequences accurately predicted the HLA-A and HLA-B alleles for most subjects in the first cohort. In a later analysis, the rate of TCR association differed among HLA loci, with DRB1 alleles having the most associated TCRs and HLA-C alleles having the fewest. Immune exposure information for the cohort was limited to CMV serostatus. The presence/absence analyses assumed that sequencing depth was roughly uniform across donors, and that assumption may not be true. The earlier analysis of nearly 600 of the donors excluded some 15 rarely observed V segments, including chromosome 9 orphons, because counts were too low. When HLA alleles, especially DR and DQ, strongly co-occurred, TCR associations were difficult to assign to individual alleles. Correlated functional status among segregating V segments might be attributable to linkage disequilibrium, but an unknown experimental factor could not be ruled out. Because HLA typing was unavailable for some donors at each locus, only the typed subset was used in association tests.

V and J are trimmed by 1 base and 6 bases, and the gene matches miss 2 bases of the junction. The germline V gene sets CDR1 to MNHNS and CDR2 to SASEGT. From the cysteine up to the phenylalanine, the CDR3 has a length of 15 residues. Only the CDR3 part of the read is kept: 45 bases, read in frame from the first base. This clone showed up just once. Its antigen is currently not known. Per-base quality was not reported, and no clone a single base away is much larger than it. The library relied on the immunoSEQ multiplex PCR assay. A mixture of 60 forward primers for TCR Vbeta segments and 13 reverse primers for TCR Jbeta segments was used in the multiplex PCR. A multiplex PCR assay on genomic DNA amplified the CDR3 region of rearranged TCR beta genes. On the Illumina HiSeq System, the amplified TCR beta libraries were sequenced as 87-base-pair reads. In the source study's methods: A later analysis counted tens of millions of unique TCR beta chains across the 550 to 700 repertoires, and 10 million to 11 million of these chains were shared by at least two donors. Raw reads were error-corrected and collapsed into unique sequences with a nearest-neighbor algorithm that merged closely related sequences to remove PCR and sequencing errors. Alignment of CDR3 sequences to IMGT reference sequences was used to assign V, D and J gene segments. For a sequence to be retained, a match of at least six nucleotides to both a V gene segment and a J gene segment was required. Rearrangements were called productive when the CDR3 lacked stop codons and stayed in frame with V and J; all others were non-productive. CDR3 was defined by IMGT convention, running from the second conserved V-encoded cysteine to the conserved J-encoded phenylalanine. Sequences without an unambiguous match to a single V gene segment were excluded from the earlier analysis of approximately 600 of the donors. An earlier analysis of 550 to 650 of the donors classified V segments as functional when productive rearrangements were above 56.7% and as segregating when the standard deviation between donors was above 5%. A statistical classification framework was developed to diagnose cytomegalovirus status using the catalog of TCR beta chain sequences. In a later analysis, TCR nucleotide sequences were compared against IMGT/GENE-DB human TR gene sequences so that V and J genes could be assigned. In a later analysis, CDR3 sequences and most-parsimonious VDJ recombination scenarios were assigned using the TCRdist pipeline. In a later analysis, every TCR beta chain was defined by the combination of its CDR3 amino acid sequence and its V-gene family, and reads without a unique V-gene family were dropped. A later analysis removed 550 to 650 highly shared, low-generation-probability nucleotide sequences to deal with suspected cross-contamination and a sequencing artifact. In a later analysis, a clonal expansion index was calculated for each public chain from normalized within-repertoire ranks of inferred template counts. Generation probabilities in a later analysis came from a VDJ recombination model fitted to out-of-frame rearrangements, and those results were checked against IGoR. Hypergeometric tests were used in a later analysis to score TCR-TCR, TCR-HLA and TCR-CMV co-occurrence, with a repertoire-size bias correction applied to the TCR pairs. False discovery rates were estimated in a later analysis by permuting HLA or CMV assignments 20 times. In a later analysis, co-occurring TCRs were grouped with DBSCAN, and TCRdist sequence similarity was added when clustering was performed within HLA-allele-positive subsets. Co-occurrence clustering excluded repertoires with fewer than 30,000 or more than 120,000 public chains, plus five with anomalous nucleotide sharing. TCRdb's version of the immuneACCESS table is confined to in-frame rearrangements and falls short of the full clone set. An unresolved V gene accounts for under half of the shortfall where checked; the remainder is of unknown origin. V and J calls plus clone size are reproduced from that table; the DNA served to infer D and trimming. The sample has 150,000 or so clones on record, 80% of them singletons. 2.4% of the sample is held by the ten biggest clonotypes.

The cohort consisted of hundreds of healthy bone marrow donors. Cohort members were all nominally healthy when sampled, although unrecorded immune exposures were likely present. The donor tested CMV seronegative and was one of the 352 seronegative cohort members. Each donor provided a peripheral blood sample, and peripheral blood mononuclear cells were used for TCR beta sequencing. Genomic DNA was extracted from the blood cell samples with the Qiagen DNeasy Blood Extraction Kit. The chain employs TRBV6-1 and TRBJ2-2; 10 bases in the junction line up with TRBD1. This TCR came from a man over 45 in good health and CMV-seronegative. The sample consisted of PBMCs. The encoded CDR3 is CASSEGGQGAGELFF. The nucleotide sequence is TGTGCCAGCAGTGAAGGTGGACAGGGGGCCGGGGAGCTGTTTTTT.